This paragraph covers one TCR beta chain sequence. The J segment lost 3 bases and the V segment lost 7 bases, leaving 21 bases of the junction unmatched. Per germline, CDR1 SGHAT and CDR2 FQNNGV. The CDR3 covers 19 residues. The data were obtained in a study of early T cells in non-severe SARS-CoV-2 infection. Study at large: Chains were unpaired, as sequencing was done on bulk RNA from unsorted whole blood.

Via MiXCR, TCRdb re-called the 5' RACE reads, giving one row per CDR3 protein. Here the sample spans about 79,000 distinct CDR3 sequences, over 10% being singletons. The sample consisted of whole blood. The chain combines TRBV11-2 with TRBJ2-1; 7 nucleotides agree with TRBD1. This TCR derives from an adult who was a healthcare worker with PCR-confirmed SARS-CoV-2 infection or an uninfected control (not recorded which). The CDR3 DNA reads TGTGCCAGCACCCATCCCGGAAAGGGAGACAGGGCGGTCTACAATGAGCAGTTCTTC. Protein: CASTHPGKGDRAVYNEQFF. Drawing the rest from reference TRBV11-2 and TRBJ2-1, the complete variable domain is EAGVAQSPRYKIIEKRQSVAFWCNPISGHATLYWYQQILGQGPKLLIQFQNNGVVDDSQLPKDRFSAERLKGVDSTLKIQPAKLEDSAVYLCASTHPGKGDRAVYNEQFFGPGTRLTVL.